This T cell receptor (beta chain) originates from a study of regulatory T cells in long-lasting Graves disease. A note on this clonotype: Its antigen is still unknown.

Regarding the study as a whole: Patients with persistent disease showed a bias toward TRBV28, TRBJ1-2 and TRBJ2-5.

CDR1 and CDR2 (germline): MNHEY, SVGEGT. CDR3 size: 16 residues. With 7 bases clipped from V and 5 bases from J, the junction kept 13 bases outside the gene matches. Time point indicated: newly diagnosed GD, antithyroid drugs for less than 3 months. The authors made the TCR library using RNA they extracted from PBMCs. The authors built TCR beta libraries using iRepertoire HTBI primers and Arm-PCR of CDR3 regions. TCRdb reprocessed the multiplex PCR reads with MiXCR, giving one entry per CDR3 protein. This table has under 300,000 distinct CDR3 sequences, 20% appearing once. Sequenced material: peripheral blood mononuclear cells (PBMCs), taken at new diagnosis, from a patient treated with antithyroid drugs. This clonotype was sampled from a female donor with Graves disease. This rearrangement joins TRBV6-2 or TRBV6-3 to TRBJ2-2; TRBD2 matches 7 bases. The CDR3 region has the DNA TGTGCCAGCACCTCACTGGCGGGGGATCGGACCGGGGAGCTGTTTTTT. This codes for CASTSLAGDRTGELFF.